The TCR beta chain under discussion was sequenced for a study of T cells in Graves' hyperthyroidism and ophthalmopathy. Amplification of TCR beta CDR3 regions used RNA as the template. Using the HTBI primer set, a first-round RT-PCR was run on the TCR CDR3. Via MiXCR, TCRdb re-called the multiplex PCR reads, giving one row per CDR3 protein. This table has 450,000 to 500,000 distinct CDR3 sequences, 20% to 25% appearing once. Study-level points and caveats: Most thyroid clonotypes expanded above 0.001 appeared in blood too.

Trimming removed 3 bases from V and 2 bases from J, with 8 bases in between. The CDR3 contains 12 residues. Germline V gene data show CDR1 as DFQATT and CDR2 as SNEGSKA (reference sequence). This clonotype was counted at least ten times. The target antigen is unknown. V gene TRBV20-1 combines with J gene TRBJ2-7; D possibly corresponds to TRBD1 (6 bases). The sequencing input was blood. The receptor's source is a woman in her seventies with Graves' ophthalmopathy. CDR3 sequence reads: CSASQGPYEQYF. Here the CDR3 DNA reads TGCAGTGCTAGTCAGGGGCCCTACGAGCAGTACTTC.